Listed here are 8 T cell receptor beta chains from one sample, sequenced in a study of a mutant IDH1 vaccine in newly diagnosed glioma (dated by TCRdb to about 2021). The sample's time point label, decoded: week 35, safety follow-up. Each vaccine dose, consisting of 300 ug of a 20-mer mutant IDH1 peptide in Montanide, was administered subcutaneously with topical imiquimod. For these TCRs, the target antigens are not known. Libraries were made using the immunoSEQ multiplex PCR assay. In TCRdb, the immuneACCESS table is reduced to in-frame sequences with V and J assigned. These tables do not hold every clone; where another copy was compared, an unresolved V gene accounts for under half, and the others remain unexplained. Across this sample there are tens of thousands of clones, with about 76% seen only once. The ten largest clones take up 4.5% to 5.5% of the sample. The sample consisted of PBMCs, taken from a glioma patient whose treatment included an IDH1 peptide vaccine. The receptors come from a woman aged 35 to 49 with glioma. Some clones in this sample may be carry-over from other donors' samples.

The V call is TRBV4-2, the J call TRBJ2-7; TRBD2 agrees at 8 bases. The CDR3 sequence is 18 residues long. Germline trimming cut 1 base from V and 3 bases from J; bases unmatched to any gene: 14. Germline CDR1 reads LGHNA; CDR2 reads YNFKEQ. CDR3 in DNA: TGTGCCAGCAGCCAAGGGTTGCTAGCGGGCGGCCCCCACTACGAGCAGTACTTC. Translated: CASSQGLLAGGPHYEQYF.

This clone was detected only a few times. V usage is TRBV7-9 and J usage is TRBJ1-2; D uncertain. CDR3 length: 12 amino acids. Trimming removed 10 bases from V and 8 bases from J, with 17 bases in between. Looked up from germline, CDR1 is SEHNR and CDR2 is FQNEAQ (reference sequence). CDR3 region: CATVRDQTGYTF. CDR3 bases: TGTGCCACGGTAAGGGATCAAACCGGCTACACCTTC.

The genes are TRBV6-6 and TRBJ2-1; tentative D call: TRBD2 (5 bases). The ends were cut back, 2 bases at V and 0 bases at J, with 8 bases in the middle. The CDR3 contains 15 residues. Per the germline V gene, CDR1 is MNHNY and CDR2 is SVGAGI (reference sequence). CDR3 amino acids: CASSYTRVSYNEQFF. Here the CDR3 DNA reads TGTGCCAGCAGTTACACGAGGGTCTCCTACAATGAGCAGTTCTTC.

This clone was detected once. The chain couples TRBV2 to TRBJ2-5; 11 bases are a match to TRBD2. CDR1 and CDR2 from the germline V gene are SNHLY and FYNNEI. The CDR3 length is 16 residues. Trimming took 3 bases from V and 4 from J; bases not matched to a gene: 7. The CDR3 reads CASSDTSGSLGETQYF. CDR3 bases: TGTGCCAGCAGTGACACTAGCGGGAGCCTGGGAGAGACCCAGTACTTC.

A single count supports this clone. The J gene is TRBJ2-5, the V gene TRBV6-1; no firm D call. V was cut by 1 base and J by 2 bases, with 5 bases left in between. Germline CDR1 and CDR2: MNHNS and SASEGT. The CDR3 has 13 amino acids. Written as DNA, the CDR3 is TGTGCCAGCAGTGAAGTGCTTCAAGAGACCCAGTACTTC. Protein product: CASSEVLQETQYF.

This clone counts as medium-sized (0.01 to 0.1%). The chain carries TRBV7-2 and TRBJ1-2; D gene uncertain. CDR1 SGHTA and CDR2 FQGNSA come from the germline V gene. V was trimmed by 3 bases and J by 6 bases, leaving 11 bases between them. CDR3 length: 13 residues. CDR3 amino acids: CASSLGGLDGYTF. In DNA form, the CDR3 reads TGTGCCAGCAGCTTGGGAGGACTCGATGGCTACACCTTC.

J is TRBJ1-1 and V is TRBV19; D is possibly TRBD1 (6 bases). The length of the CDR3 is 14 residues. Trimming pared 9 bases from V and 7 bases from J, leaving 21 bases between. Germline V lookup: CDR1 LNHDA, CDR2 SQIVND (reference sequence). CDR3 in amino acids: CASNNGTPQFEAFF. DNA for the CDR3: TGTGCCAGCAACAATGGGACACCCCAATTTGAAGCTTTCTTT.

The chain links TRBV7-2 to TRBJ2-2; D gene uncertain. CDR3 length: 12 amino acids. V dropped 5 bases and J dropped 0 bases, with 1 base sitting between them. Germline V gene data show CDR1 as SGHTA and CDR2 as FQGNSA. The CDR3, as DNA: TGTGCCAGCAGCCCGAACACCGGGGAGCTGTTTTTT. As protein: CASSPNTGELFF.